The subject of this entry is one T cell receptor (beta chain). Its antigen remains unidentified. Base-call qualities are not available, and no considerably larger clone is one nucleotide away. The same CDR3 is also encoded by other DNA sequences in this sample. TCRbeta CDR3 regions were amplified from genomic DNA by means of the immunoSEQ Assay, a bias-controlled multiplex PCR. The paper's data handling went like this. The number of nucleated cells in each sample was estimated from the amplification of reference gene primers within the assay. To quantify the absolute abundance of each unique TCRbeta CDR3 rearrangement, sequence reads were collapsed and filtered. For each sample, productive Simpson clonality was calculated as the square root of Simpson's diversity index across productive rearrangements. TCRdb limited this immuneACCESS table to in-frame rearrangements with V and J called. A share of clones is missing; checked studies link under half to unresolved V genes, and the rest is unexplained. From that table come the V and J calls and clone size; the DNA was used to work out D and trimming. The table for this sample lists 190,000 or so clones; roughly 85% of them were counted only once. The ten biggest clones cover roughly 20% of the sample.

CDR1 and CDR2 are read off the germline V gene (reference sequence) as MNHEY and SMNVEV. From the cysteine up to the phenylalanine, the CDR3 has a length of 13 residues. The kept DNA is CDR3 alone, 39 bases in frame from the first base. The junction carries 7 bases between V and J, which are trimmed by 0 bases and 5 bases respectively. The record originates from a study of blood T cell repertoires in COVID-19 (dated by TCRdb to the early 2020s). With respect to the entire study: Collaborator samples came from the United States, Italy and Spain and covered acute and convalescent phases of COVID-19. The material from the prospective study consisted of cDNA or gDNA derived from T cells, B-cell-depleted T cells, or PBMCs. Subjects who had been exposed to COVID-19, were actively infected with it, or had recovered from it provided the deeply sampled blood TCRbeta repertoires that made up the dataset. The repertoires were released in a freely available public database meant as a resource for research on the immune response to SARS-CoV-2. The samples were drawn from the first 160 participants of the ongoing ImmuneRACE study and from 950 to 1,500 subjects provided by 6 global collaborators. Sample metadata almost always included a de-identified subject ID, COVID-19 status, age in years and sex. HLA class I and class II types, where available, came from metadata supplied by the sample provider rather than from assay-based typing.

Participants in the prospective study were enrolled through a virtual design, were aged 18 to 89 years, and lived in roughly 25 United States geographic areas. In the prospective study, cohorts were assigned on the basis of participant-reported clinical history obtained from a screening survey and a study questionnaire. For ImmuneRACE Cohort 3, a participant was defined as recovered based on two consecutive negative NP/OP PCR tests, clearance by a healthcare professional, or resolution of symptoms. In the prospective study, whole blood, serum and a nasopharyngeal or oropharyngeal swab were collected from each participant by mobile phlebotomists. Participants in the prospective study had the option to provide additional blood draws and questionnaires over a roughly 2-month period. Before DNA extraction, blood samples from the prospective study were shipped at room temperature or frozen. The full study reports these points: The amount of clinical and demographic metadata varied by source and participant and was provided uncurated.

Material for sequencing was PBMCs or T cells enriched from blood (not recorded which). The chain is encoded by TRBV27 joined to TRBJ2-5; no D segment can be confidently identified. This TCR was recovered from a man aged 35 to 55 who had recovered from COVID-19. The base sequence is TGTGCCAGCAGTTTATCGAAGAGGGAGACCCAGTACTTC. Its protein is CASSLSKRETQYF.